These T cell receptor beta chains were read from a single sample in a study of Graves' ophthalmopathy and Graves' hyperthyroidism. MiXCR, run by TCRdb on the multiplex PCR reads, gives a single entry per CDR3 protein. In the table there are 170,000 or so distinct CDR3 sequences, 30% to 45% of which are singletons. The sample comprised peripheral blood. These receptors originate from a woman aged 40 to 49 with Graves' ophthalmopathy. Each CDR3 is given with its conserved first and last residue. D genes are given only for firm matches. Size is omitted from some rows. Given values are once, few, many or a class for expanded clones.

clone_size,v_call,d_call,cdr3_aa
many,TRBV2,TRBD1,CASRGQGWGYTF
.,TRBV25-1,TRBD1,CASRTTGTGIVAGRSYEQYF
many,TRBV5-6,.,CASSLGQGRHF
many,TRBV12-5,.,CASGRGLDYGYTF
many,TRBV15,.,CATSRVIPWEAFF
many,TRBV3-1,TRBD2,CASSRRTSGGSTDTQYF
.,TRBV11-1,.,CASSTTSSSYEQYF
.,TRBV20-1,.,CSARSGVAKNIQYF
many,TRBV6-5,.,CASSYQGYSYGYTF
.,TRBV5-1,.,CASSFGFESGDRYEQYF
.,TRBV12-3/TRBV12-4,.,CASSGRTYYGYTF
once,TRBV4-1,.,CASSQGGNTEAFF
many,TRBV6-5,TRBD1,CASSLTGGRSYEQYF
few,TRBV10-3,.,CAISDNSGSNSPLHF
.,TRBV28,.,CASTPGVNTEAFF
.,TRBV19,.,CASSGDKGTEAFF
.,TRBV20-1,.,CSAQAVDPNTGELFF
.,TRBV20-1,TRBD2,CSATDPTSGKETQYF
.,TRBV5-1,.,CASSSTGVYEQYF
many,TRBV2,TRBD1,CASSGQGSTGELFF
many,TRBV28,.,CASNGYTGELFF
many,TRBV18,TRBD1,CASSEGQGGQPQHF